These 2 T cell receptor beta chains share one sample of origin, sequenced in a study of blood T cell repertoires in COVID-19. Method: immunoSEQ multiplex PCR; TCRdb's copy keeps in-frame clones and lacks some. The sample carries about 230,000 clones, about 91% recorded once. Sequencing input: PBMCs or T cells enriched from blood (not recorded which). Receptor source: a woman between 40 and 50 years old with acute COVID-19.

The chain uses TRBV3-1 (or the pseudogene TRBV3-2) and TRBJ1-3; 9 positions agree with TRBD1. The CDR3 consists of 18 residues. Germline V gene sequence: CDR1 LGHDT, CDR2 YNNKEL (reference sequence). The V gene end was trimmed by 1 base and the J gene end by 0 bases; junction bases not matched to a gene: 7. CDR3 region: CASSQGRTGANSGNTIYF. In DNA, the CDR3 is TGTGCCAGCAGCCAAGGGCGGACAGGGGCAAACTCTGGAAACACCATATATTTT.

The CDR3 sequence is CASSLVISGSYSYEQYF. Written as DNA, the CDR3 is TGTGCCAGCAGCTTAGTAATTTCCGGGTCTTACTCCTACGAGCAGTACTTC. V is TRBV7-2 and J is TRBJ2-7; D gene ambiguous. Germline V gene lookup returns CDR1 SGHTA and CDR2 FQGNSA. Trimming pared 1 base from V and 0 bases from J, leaving 16 bases between. This CDR3 region has 17 residues.